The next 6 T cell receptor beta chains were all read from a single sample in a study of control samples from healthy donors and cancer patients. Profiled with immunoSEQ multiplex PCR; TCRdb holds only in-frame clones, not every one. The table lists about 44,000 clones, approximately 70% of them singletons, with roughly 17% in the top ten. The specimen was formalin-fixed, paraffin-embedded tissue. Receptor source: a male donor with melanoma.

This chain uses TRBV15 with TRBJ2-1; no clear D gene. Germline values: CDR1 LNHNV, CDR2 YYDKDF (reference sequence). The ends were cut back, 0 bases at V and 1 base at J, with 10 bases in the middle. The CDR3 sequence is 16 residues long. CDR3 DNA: TGTGCCACCAGCAGAGACTTCGGTCAGTCCTACAATGAGCAGTTCTTC. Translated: CATSRDFGQSYNEQFF.

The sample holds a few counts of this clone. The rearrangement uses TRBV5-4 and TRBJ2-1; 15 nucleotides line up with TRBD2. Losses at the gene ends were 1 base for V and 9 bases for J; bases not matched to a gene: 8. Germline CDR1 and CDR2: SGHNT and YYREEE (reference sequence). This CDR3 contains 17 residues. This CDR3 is CASSLTWGLAGGPEQFF. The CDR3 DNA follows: TGTGCCAGCAGCTTGACCTGGGGACTAGCGGGAGGTCCTGAGCAGTTCTTC.

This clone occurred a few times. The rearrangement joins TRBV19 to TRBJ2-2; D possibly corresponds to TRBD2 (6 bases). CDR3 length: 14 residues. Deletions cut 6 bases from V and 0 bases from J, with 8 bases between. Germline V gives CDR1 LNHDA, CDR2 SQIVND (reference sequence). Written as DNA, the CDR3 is TGTGCCAGTAGGGAGGGAACGAACACCGGGGAGCTGTTTTTT. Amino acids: CASREGTNTGELFF.

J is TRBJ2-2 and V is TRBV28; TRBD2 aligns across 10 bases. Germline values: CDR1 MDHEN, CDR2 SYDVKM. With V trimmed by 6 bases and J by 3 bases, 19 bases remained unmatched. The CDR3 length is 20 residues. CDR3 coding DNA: TGTGCCAGCAGCCCATATTGGGCCAGCGGGAGGGCCAAGTACACCGGGGAGCTGTTTTTT. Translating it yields CASSPYWASGRAKYTGELFF.

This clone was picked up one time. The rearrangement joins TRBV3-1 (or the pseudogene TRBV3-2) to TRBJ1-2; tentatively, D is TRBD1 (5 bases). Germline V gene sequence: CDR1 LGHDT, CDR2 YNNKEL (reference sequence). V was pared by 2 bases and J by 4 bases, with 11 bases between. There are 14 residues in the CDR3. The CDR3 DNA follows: TGTGCCAGCAGCCAACCCGGGACGGCCTATGGCTACACCTTC. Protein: CASSQPGTAYGYTF.

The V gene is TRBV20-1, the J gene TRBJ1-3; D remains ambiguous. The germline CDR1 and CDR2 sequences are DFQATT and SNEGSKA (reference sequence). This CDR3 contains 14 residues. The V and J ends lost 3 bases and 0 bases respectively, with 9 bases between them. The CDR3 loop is CSASPQSSGNTIYF. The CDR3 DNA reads TGCAGTGCTAGTCCCCAAAGCTCTGGAAACACCATATATTTT.